This TCR beta chain came from a study of T-cell memory formation after mild COVID-19. Findings and caveats of the study: Balance between CD4 and CD8 was seen in clones contracting day 15 to 85, and a CD4+ lean was seen in later expanders.

With constant-segment primers, 5'RACE yielded cDNA libraries of TCR alpha and TCR beta that carried sample barcodes and UMIs. One entry per CDR3 protein, called by TCRdb with MiXCR from the 5' RACE reads. The sample has about 180,000 distinct CDR3 sequences, under 20% seen once. This clonotype was counted between two and nine times. Its antigen is still unknown. Per the germline V gene, CDR1 is MNHEY and CDR2 is SVGEGT. Trimming cost V 0 bases and J 6 bases; bases outside gene matches: 13. The CDR3 covers 18 residues. This sequence originates from an adult woman who had mild COVID-19 (a few samples of this study predate the infection). Cell type and time point are not known. The rearrangement uses TRBV6-2 or TRBV6-3 and TRBJ2-1; TRBD1 matches at 8 bases. Sequencing input: PBMCs or a T cell subset sorted from them (not recorded which). The CDR3 region is CASSYSGPSGQGGNEQFF. The CDR3 DNA sequence: TGTGCCAGCAGTTACTCGGGCCCCTCCGGACAGGGTGGCAATGAGCAGTTCTTC.